The 10 T cell receptor beta chains listed next were all sequenced from one sample in a study of cytomegalovirus exposure and HLA in healthy donors. PCR involved 60 Vbeta and 13 Jbeta primers. The protocol was immunoSEQ multiplex PCR, while the TCRdb copy is restricted to in-frame clones and leaves out a portion. The sample records 95,000 to 110,000 clones, approximately 79% being singletons. The sequenced material came from PBMCs. Source of these receptors: a man between 60 and 70 years old in good health and CMV-seropositive.

This clone occurred once. The chain is built from TRBV7-2 and TRBJ2-7; no clear D. The length of the CDR3 is 12 residues. The V and J ends lost 1 base and 7 bases respectively, with 8 bases between them. The germline gives CDR1 SGHTA, CDR2 FQGNSA. The CDR3 bases are TGTGCCAGCAGCTTAGATGCTAGGGAGCAGTACTTC. Protein: CASSLDAREQYF. Complete variable domain (other parts from reference TRBV7-2 and TRBJ2-7): GAGVSQSPSNKVTEKGKDVELRCDPISGHTALYWYRQSLGQGLEFLIYFQGNSAPDKSGLPSDRFSAERTGGSVSTLTIQRTQQEDSAVYLCASSLDAREQYFGPGTRLTVT.

The V and J genes are TRBV7-2 and TRBJ2-3; TRBD2 agrees at 12 bases. V was pared by 5 bases and J by 6 bases, with 9 bases of the junction left unmatched. The germline V gene encodes CDR1 SGHTA and CDR2 FQGNSA. This CDR3 has 16 amino acids. In DNA, the CDR3 is TGTGCCAGCAGCGCACTAGGACTAGCGGGGATGGATACGCAGTATTTT. The encoded protein is CASSALGLAGMDTQYF.

The chain joins TRBV28 to TRBJ2-7; 8 bases match TRBD2. J lost 7 bases, V lost 1 base, and 9 bases had no gene match. The CDR3 covers 15 residues. Germline V lookup: CDR1 MDHEN, CDR2 SYDVKM. The CDR3 nucleotides are TGTGCCAGCAGTTTATCCCCGCGGGGGGTCTGGGAGCAGTACTTC. It specifies CASSLSPRGVWEQYF.

Comment on this clone: The junction differs from germline at one of its ends, possibly a read error. Other nucleotide sequences from this sample produce the same CDR3. This chain uses TRBV15 with TRBJ1-5, with 8 bases lining up with TRBD1. This CDR3 region has 15 residues. Germline CDR1 reads LNHNV; CDR2 reads YYDKDF (reference sequence). CDR3: CATSRGQGANQPQHF. Here the CDR3 DNA reads TGTGCTACCAGCAGAGGTCAGGGGGCCAATCAGCCCCAGCATTTT.

With regard to this clone: Other DNA variants within this sample encode the same CDR3. The chain is built from TRBV5-4 and TRBJ2-7; TRBD2 agrees at 9 bases. CDR1 SGHNT and CDR2 YYREEE come from the germline V gene (reference sequence). This CDR3 has 15 amino acids. Unmatched junction bases numbered 10, after V lost 4 bases and J lost 5 bases. The CDR3 DNA is TGTGCCAGCAGCGCGGGGGGGAGGGTTAGGGACGAGCAGTACTTC. This codes for CASSAGGRVRDEQYF.

The gene calls are TRBV7-7 and TRBJ2-7, with 8 positions matching TRBD1. V was pared by 5 bases and J by 6 bases, with 9 bases of the junction left unmatched. The CDR3 covers 14 residues. In germline, CDR1 is SSHAT, CDR2 FNYEAQ (reference sequence). CDR3 nucleotide sequence: TGTGCCAGCAGCCCCCGGACAGGGAGCAGCGAGCAGTACTTC. Its protein product is CASSPRTGSSEQYF.

The chain joins TRBV19 to TRBJ2-5, with D possibly being TRBD2 (6 bases). TRBJ2-7 explains the end of the DNA better; the J call may be wrong. Germline V gene data show CDR1 as LNHDA and CDR2 as SQIVND (reference sequence). The CDR3 totals 14 residues. The CDR3 region is CASQPGLFPYEQYF. CDR3 nucleotide sequence: TGTGCCAGCCAACCGGGACTTTTCCCCTACGAGCAGTACTTC.

The V gene is TRBV6-5, the J gene TRBJ2-7, with 9 bases aligning to TRBD1. The junction had 10 bases not matched to a gene; V was cut back by 3 bases and J by 4 bases. Germline lookup yields CDR1 MNHEY and CDR2 SVGAGI. The CDR3 runs 16 residues. As DNA, the CDR3 is TGTGCCAGCAGTTATTCCGCCGGGACAGGGCCATACGAGCAGTACTTC. Its translation is CASSYSAGTGPYEQYF.

This chain links TRBV6-5 with TRBJ2-1, with D possibly being TRBD2 (5 bases). The CDR3 extends over 13 amino acids. CDR1 and CDR2 from the germline V gene are MNHEY and SVGAGI. With 0 bases removed from V and 5 bases from J, the gap between germline ends came to 5 bases. The CDR3 reads CASSYSRDNEQFF. The CDR3, as DNA: TGTGCCAGCAGTTACTCGAGGGACAATGAGCAGTTCTTC.

CDR3 DNA sequence: TGTGCCAGCATAATGAACACTGAAGCTTTCTTT. Translating it yields CASIMNTEAFF. V gene TRBV6-5 combines with J gene TRBJ1-1; D unclear. The CDR3 sequence is 11 residues long. Germline values: CDR1 MNHEY, CDR2 SVGAGI. The V end was cut by 7 bases, the J end by 0 bases, with 3 bases between.